The 22 T cell receptor beta chains reported below all come from one sample, sequenced in a study of blood T cell repertoires in COVID-19. Some clones are missing from TCRdb's copy, which holds only in-frame ones; the method was immunoSEQ multiplex PCR. The sample consists of some 80,000 clones, 80% of them appearing once. The sequenced sample was peripheral blood. All receptors derive from a woman in her thirties or forties with active or convalescent COVID-19.

The rearrangement links TRBV12-3 or TRBV12-4 to TRBJ1-5, with D tentatively TRBD1 (5 bases). V lost 4 bases, J lost 16 bases, and 14 bases lay in between. This CDR3 is 11 amino acids long. As DNA, the CDR3 is TGTGCCAGCAGTTCCCTTGGGACTCGACATTTT. Encoded protein: CASSSLGTRHF.

The rearrangement links TRBV3-1 (or the pseudogene TRBV3-2) to TRBJ2-7, with a weak D call TRBD1 (5 bases). CDR3 length equals 15 residues. The V gene's germline CDR1 is LGHDT and CDR2 YNNKEL (reference sequence). V lost 3 bases to trimming and J lost 6 bases, with 18 bases between them. CDR3 loop: CASSHVGSGFAEQYF. The DNA for the CDR3 is TGTGCCAGCAGCCACGTGGGTTCAGGGTTTGCCGAGCAGTACTTC.

This rearrangement joins TRBV18 to TRBJ1-1; 7 nucleotides agree with TRBD1. The germline CDR1 and CDR2 sequences are KGHSH and LQKENI. Trimming cost V 5 bases and J 1 base; bases outside gene matches: 4. The CDR3 has 14 residues. Written as DNA, the CDR3 is TGTGCCAGCTCAGCAGGGGGGAAGAACACTGAAGCTTTCTTT. As protein: CASSAGGKNTEAFF.

The table lists this clone with a few counts. The DNA of the CDR3 is TGCGCCAGCAGCCAAGAATGGGGAGTTAGAGCAGCTTTCTTT. Translation gives CASSQEWGVRAAFF. The rearrangement links TRBV4-1 to TRBJ1-1; D is ambiguous. Germline CDR1 MGHRA, CDR2 YSYEKL. Trimming shortened V by 0 bases and J by 10 bases, and 15 bases separated the two germline ends. This CDR3 comprises 14 residues.

The rearrangement uses TRBV5-1 and TRBJ2-5; weak D call: TRBD1 (5 bases). V lost 3 bases, J lost 3 bases, and 18 bases lay in between. This CDR3 is built from 16 residues. CDR1 SGHRS and CDR2 YFSETQ come from the germline V gene. The CDR3 loop is CASSWGANPPEETQYF. The CDR3 region has the DNA TGCGCCAGCAGCTGGGGCGCGAACCCACCCGAAGAGACCCAGTACTTC. The full variable domain, in which reference TRBV5-1 and TRBJ2-5 provide the parts outside the CDR3, is KAGVTQTPRYLIKTRGQQVTLSCSPISGHRSVSWYQQTPGQGLQFLFEYFSETQRNKGNFPGRFSGRQFSNSRSEMNVSTLELGDSALYLCASSWGANPPEETQYFGPGTRLLVL.

The CDR3 DNA follows: TGCGCCAGCAGCCCTGGGGACAGGGAGGACGAGCAGTACTTC. Amino acids: CASSPGDREDEQYF. The chain joins TRBV4-3 to TRBJ2-7, with TRBD1 matching over 9 bases. Trimming took 4 bases from V and 5 from J; bases not matched to a gene: 6. The CDR3 has 14 residues. Germline V gives CDR1 LGHNA, CDR2 YSLEER.

V is TRBV27 and J is TRBJ2-2; no clear D. This CDR3 is 14 amino acids long. Germline V gene data show CDR1 as MNHEY and CDR2 as SMNVEV (reference sequence). With 6 bases removed from V and 1 base from J, the gap between germline ends came to 9 bases. The CDR3 sequence: CASSPTLNTGELFF. CDR3 bases: TGTGCCAGCAGCCCTACCCTGAACACCGGGGAGCTGTTTTTT.

The genes are TRBV4-2 and TRBJ2-2; D perhaps matches TRBD2 (5 bases). The CDR3 is 18 amino acids. Per germline, CDR1 LGHNA and CDR2 YNFKEQ. V shed 4 bases and J shed 3 bases, with 21 bases lying between them. The CDR3: CASSPQVVGGGYTGELFF. The CDR3 DNA reads TGTGCCAGCAGCCCCCAGGTAGTAGGCGGAGGCTACACCGGGGAGCTGTTTTTT.

The rearrangement uses TRBV11-2 and TRBJ2-1; D may be TRBD2 (6 bases). Deletions cut 4 bases from V and 2 bases from J, with 18 bases between. The CDR3 has 17 amino acids. The germline CDR1 and CDR2 sequences are SGHAT and FQNNGV. The CDR3 protein is CASSSLAVGLTYNEQFF. CDR3 nucleotides: TGTGCCAGCAGCTCCTTAGCCGTGGGACTGACCTACAATGAGCAGTTCTTC.

This clone was seen a single time. V and J are TRBV28 and TRBJ1-2, with no clear D. This CDR3 is 13 amino acids long. V was shortened by 10 bases and J by 0 bases, with 12 bases between the two germline ends. Germline assignment: CDR1 MDHEN and CDR2 SYDVKM. The CDR3 protein is CATRQDSNYGYTF. Here the CDR3 DNA reads TGTGCCACCAGACAAGATTCTAACTATGGCTACACCTTC.

CDR3 residues: CASSGQANTGELFF. The CDR3 region has the DNA TGTGCCAGCAGTGGGCAGGCCAACACCGGGGAGCTGTTTTTT. This chain joins TRBV6-4 and TRBJ2-2; no clear D gene. Germline V CDR1 and CDR2: MRHNA, SNTAGT. Trimming left V 4 bases short and J 2 bases short, with 8 bases between. The CDR3 spans 14 residues.

V gene TRBV28 combines with J gene TRBJ2-5; D may be TRBD2 (7 bases). The CDR3 totals 15 residues. Germline V gene data show CDR1 as MDHEN and CDR2 as SYDVKM. V gave up 2 bases and J gave up 7 bases, with 17 bases separating them. The CDR3 DNA follows: TGTGCCAGCAGTTTAAGATCGGGGGGCCGGCTGACCCAGTACTTC. It is translated as CASSLRSGGRLTQYF. The full variable domain, rest sourced from reference TRBV28 and TRBJ2-5, is DVKVTQSSRYLVKRTGEKVFLECVQDMDHENMFWYRQDPGLGLRLIYFSYDVKMKEKGDIPEGYSVSREKKERFSLILESASTNQTSMYLCASSLRSGGRLTQYFGPGTRLLVL.

The chain uses TRBV9 and TRBJ2-3; 7 bases agree with TRBD1. The length of the CDR3 is 16 residues. Germline CDR1 SGDLS, CDR2 YYNGEE. V dropped 0 bases and J dropped 3; count of bases not matched to a gene: 7. CDR3 bases: TGTGCCAGCAGCGTAGCTACGACAGGGCGGACAGATACGCAGTATTTT. Encoded protein: CASSVATTGRTDTQYF.

The rearrangement joins TRBV5-1 to TRBJ2-1; tentative D call: TRBD1 (6 bases). This CDR3 has 16 residues. CDR1 is SGHRS and CDR2 is YFSETQ in the germline V gene. Trimming shortened V by 2 bases and J by 7 bases, and 19 bases separated the two germline ends. For the CDR3, the DNA is TGCGCCAGCAGCTTTTCTTTGGGGGCCTGGGGTAATGAGCAGTTCTTC. Amino acid sequence: CASSFSLGAWGNEQFF.

CDR3 in DNA: TGTGCCAGCAGCTTTACAGTAATCGACGAGCAGTACTTC. As protein: CASSFTVIDEQYF. The chain joins TRBV7-2 to TRBJ2-7, with D hard to call. Trimming cost V 3 bases and J 5 bases, with 11 bases left between them. This CDR3 is built from 13 residues. Germline loops: CDR1 SGHTA, CDR2 FQGNSA.

J is TRBJ2-5 and V is TRBV14; D perhaps matches TRBD2 (6 bases). CDR1 SGHDN and CDR2 FVKESK come from the germline V gene. V was trimmed by 4 bases and J by 4 bases, leaving 13 bases between them. The CDR3 extends over 14 amino acids. The CDR3 is CASSRVLGGETQYF. CDR3 nucleotides: TGTGCCAGCAGCCGAGTTCTGGGGGGAGAGACCCAGTACTTC.

This chain uses TRBV10-1 with TRBJ2-4; 13 bases are shared with TRBD2. Germline trimming cut 4 bases from V and 0 bases from J; bases unmatched to any gene: 6. Germline V gene data show CDR1 as WNHNN and CDR2 as SYGVQD (reference sequence). The CDR3 consists of 18 residues. CDR3 in DNA: TGCGCCAGCAGTGTGGGGACTAGCGGGGAACCAGCCAAAAACATTCAGTACTTC. As protein: CASSVGTSGEPAKNIQYF.

This chain links TRBV29-1 with TRBJ2-1, with 9 bases aligning to TRBD1. V was clipped by 3 bases and J by 4 bases; unmatched bases: 4. Germline V gene sequence: CDR1 SQVTM, CDR2 ANQGSEA. This CDR3 has 14 amino acids. CDR3 nucleotides: TGCAGCGTTGATCCGGGACAGGGTTACAATGAGCAGTTCTTC. Encoded protein: CSVDPGQGYNEQFF.

The chain combines TRBV5-4 with TRBJ2-7; D gene uncertain. The germline CDR1 and CDR2 sequences are SGHNT and YYREEE (reference sequence). V lost 0 bases and J 3 bases, leaving 4 bases between the germline ends. The CDR3 sequence is 12 residues long. Here the CDR3 DNA reads TGTGCCAGCAGCTTGGGTCGCTACGAGCAGTACTTC. Its translation is CASSLGRYEQYF. Full variable domain (missing parts from reference TRBV5-4 and TRBJ2-7): ETGVTQSPTHLIKTRGQQVTLRCSSQSGHNTVSWYQQALGQGPQFIFQYYREEENGRGNFPPRFSGLQFPNYSSELNVNALELDDSALYLCASSLGRYEQYFGPGTRLTVT.

The chain employs TRBV28 and TRBJ2-7, with D maybe TRBD1 (5 bases). Trimming shortened V by 6 bases and J by 2 bases, and 14 bases separated the two germline ends. Germline V gives CDR1 MDHEN, CDR2 SYDVKM. The CDR3 runs to 14 residues. DNA of the CDR3: TGTGCCAGCAGCCCCCTGGGCAGGGCCTACGAGCAGTACTTC. Protein product: CASSPLGRAYEQYF.

DNA of the CDR3: TGTGCCAGCAGCTCAAGGACAGGAGGGCAGTACTTC. Its translation: CASSSRTGGQYF. The rearrangement links TRBV7-2 to TRBJ2-7; 7 nucleotides match TRBD1. The CDR3 covers 12 residues. Germline V CDR1 and CDR2: SGHTA, FQGNSA. The trim removed 4 bases at V and 9 bases at J, leaving 6 bases unmatched.

The chain has TRBV19 and TRBJ2-7; TRBD1 matches at 12 bases. The CDR3 runs to 15 residues. Germline V lookup: CDR1 LNHDA, CDR2 SQIVND (reference sequence). With 5 bases clipped from V and 4 bases from J, the junction kept 6 bases outside the gene matches. The CDR3 DNA reads as TGTGCCAGTAGTTTGACGGGACAGGGGGCGTACGAGCAGTACTTC. It is translated as CASSLTGQGAYEQYF.